The clone carrying this T cell receptor beta chain was counted many times. The antigen remains undetermined. The data belong to a study of neurological immune-mediated disorders. Between the trimmed V and J ends, which lost 3 bases and 0 bases, there was a span of 16 bases. The CDR3 spans 17 residues. CDR1 is SGHRS, CDR2 YFSETQ, per germline. Sequencing runs each yielded over 160 million TCR-beta sequences from 15-18 subjects. TCRdb re-called the 5' RACE reads with MiXCR, one entry per CDR3 protein. Among about 48,000 distinct CDR3 sequences listed, about a quarter were seen once. Overall study findings and caveats: TCR clonal expansion peaked in HTLV-1-associated myelopathy patients and was lowest in multiple sclerosis patients.

This sequence originates from a woman in her seventies in good health. The sample comprised PBMCs. This chain connects TRBV5-1 to TRBJ1-3; D ambiguous. The CDR3 DNA reads TGCGCCAGCAGCTCTGGACCCCTTTACGACTCTGGAAACACCATATATTTT. Translating gives CASSSGPLYDSGNTIYF.